One and the same sample provided the 29 T cell receptor beta chains below, sequenced in a study of tumor-infiltrating lymphocytes in oesophageal squamous cell carcinoma. A single record per CDR3 protein comes from TCRdb applying MiXCR to the PCR reads. Of under 15,000 distinct CDR3 sequences listed, more than 50% are singletons. Sequencing was done on a sample of esophageal tumor tissue. Every receptor here comes from a female donor with esophageal squamous cell carcinoma.

The gene calls are TRBV9 and TRBJ2-3, with D perhaps TRBD1 (6 bases). The end of the DNA aligns better with TRBJ1-5, so the J call may be wrong. The CDR3 length is 15 residues. In germline, CDR1 is SGDLS, CDR2 YYNGEE. CDR3 coding DNA: TGTGCCAGCAGCGTAGAAGGGGGGGCAAATCAGCCCCAGCATTTT. This encodes CASSVEGGANQPQHF.

The chain has TRBV7-3 and TRBJ2-1; TRBD2 matches 10 bases. After removal of 2 bases from V and 4 bases from J, the junction contained 17 bases not matched to a gene. From germline, CDR1 is SGHTA and CDR2 FQGTGA. The CDR3 sequence is 20 residues long. CDR3: CASSLRDRGRTSGKYNEQFF. For the CDR3, the DNA is TGTGCCAGCAGCTTACGAGACAGGGGAAGAACTAGCGGGAAGTACAATGAGCAGTTCTTC. Full variable domain (rest looked up from reference TRBV7-3 and TRBJ2-1): GAGVSQTPSNKVTEKGKYVELRCDPISGHTALYWYRQSLGQGPEFLIYFQGTGAADDSGLPNDRFFAVRPEGSVSTLKIQRTERGDSAVYLCASSLRDRGRTSGKYNEQFFGPGTRLTVL.

Points on this clonotype: One junction end does not reproduce the germline sequence, and a read error may be involved. The rearrangement links TRBV6-2 or TRBV6-3 to TRBJ1-6; 7 nucleotides match TRBD1. CDR1 and CDR2 (germline): MNHEY, SVGEGT. The CDR3 spans 14 residues. This CDR3 is CASSDPGTEYEQYF. Written as DNA, the CDR3 is TGTGCCAGCAGCGACCCCGGGACAGAGTACGAGCAGTACTTT.

The chain joins TRBV7-2 to TRBJ2-5, with 9 bases aligning to TRBD2. This CDR3 is 15 amino acids long. CDR1 SGHTA and CDR2 FQGNSA come from the germline V gene. V shed 4 bases and J 11 bases; nucleotides not matched to a gene: 14. Here the CDR3 reads CASSSTGTSYNEQYF. The CDR3 DNA is TGTGCCAGCAGCTCCACCGGGACTAGCTACAATGAGCAGTACTTC.

The J gene is TRBJ2-5, the V gene TRBV28, with TRBD2 identical over 12 bases. V lost 5 bases and J lost 5; bases outside the gene matches: 9. The CDR3 is 16 residues long. Germline V lookup: CDR1 MDHEN, CDR2 SYDVKM. The CDR3 region has the DNA TGTGCCAGCAGTCTACGGACTAGCGGGACTGGTGAGACCCAGTACTTC. Amino acid sequence: CASSLRTSGTGETQYF.

Of note for this clonotype: Here the CDR3 omits its conserved ending phenylalanine or tryptophan, so a read error is the likely source. The V gene is TRBV7-2, the J gene TRBJ2-5; D is unresolved. CDR1 is SGHTA and CDR2 is FQGNSA in the germline V gene. V shed 4 bases and J shed 2 bases, with 5 bases lying between them. The CDR3 covers 12 residues. The chain's CDR3 is CASSYSQETQYL. CDR3 DNA sequence: TGTGCCAGCAGCTACTCTCAAGAGACCCAGTACCTC.

The V and J genes are TRBV7-8 and TRBJ2-1, with a weak D call TRBD1 (5 bases). The CDR3 contains 13 residues. The ends were cut back, 10 bases at V and 3 bases at J, with 13 bases in the middle. Per germline, CDR1 SGHVS and CDR2 FQNEAQ. In nucleotides, the CDR3 is TGTGCCACTAAGGCAGGGATCTACAATGAGCAGTTCTTC. It yields the protein CATKAGIYNEQFF.

The chain joins TRBV25-1 to TRBJ2-5; 7 bases are shared with TRBD2. The CDR3 covers 16 residues. In germline, CDR1 is MGHDK, CDR2 SYGVNS. The junction had 6 bases not matched to a gene; V was cut back by 2 bases and J by 0 bases. The CDR3 sequence: CASSEIGSGYQETQYF. DNA for the CDR3: TGTGCCAGCAGTGAAATTGGTAGCGGGTACCAAGAGACCCAGTACTTC.

The chain is built from TRBV24-1 and TRBJ2-5; 9 bases are a match to TRBD2. The CDR3 loop spans 17 amino acids. V lost 3 bases to trimming and J lost 2 bases; unmatched junction nucleotides: 9. Germline assignment: CDR1 KGHDR and CDR2 SFDVKD. The CDR3: CATSDPPWREGQETQYF. The CDR3 nucleotides are TGTGCCACCAGTGATCCCCCCTGGCGGGAGGGGCAAGAGACCCAGTACTTC.

This chain's CDR3 is CASSSTWSVEKLFF. The CDR3 DNA reads TGTGCCAGCAGTTCAACCTGGTCAGTTGAAAAACTGTTTTTT. The V gene is TRBV12-3 or TRBV12-4, the J gene TRBJ1-4; D is uncertain. The V gene lost 4 bases and the J gene lost 7 bases, with 13 bases spanning the gap. The CDR3 contains 14 residues.

The chain recombines TRBV7-3 with TRBJ2-5; D is ambiguous. The assigned J gene may be wrong: the sequence end matches TRBJ2-1 better. Germline V CDR1 and CDR2: SGHTA, FQGTGA. This CDR3 has 12 residues. This CDR3 is CASSFYRNEQFF. DNA of the CDR3: TGTGCCAGCAGCTTCTATCGCAATGAGCAGTTCTTC.

Remarks on this clonotype: Its ends do not fully match the called genes, so a read error is possible. V usage is TRBV7-4 and J usage is TRBJ2-1; the D gene is possibly TRBD1 (5 bases). This CDR3 contains 13 residues. CDR1 and CDR2 (germline): SGHVT, SQSDAQ. This chain's CDR3 is CASSLQTATPEYF. The CDR3 DNA reads TGTGCCAGCAGCTTACAGACAGCCACTCCCGAGTACTTC. The whole variable domain, filled in from reference TRBV7-4 and TRBJ2-1, reads GAGVSQSPRYKVAKRGRDVALRCDSISGHVTLYWYRQTLGQGSEVLTYSQSDAQRDKSGRPSGRFSAERPERSVSTLKIQRTEQGDSAVYLCASSLQTATPEYFGPGTRLTVL.

This clonotype was detected a few times. Given the absence of the conserved phenylalanine or tryptophan at the CDR3 end, a read error is likely. No DNA is shown, since the ends of the CDR3 on it are uncertain; the CDR3 is the one TCRdb lists. The V and J genes are TRBV7-5 and TRBJ2-6; TRBD2, the table's D call, was not compared with the DNA. TRBV7-5 is a pseudogene locus. Inclusive of both ends, the CDR3 amounts to 21 amino acids. CDR3 region: CISVPEAGLAEGSNNEQFFGA.

J is TRBJ2-7 and V is TRBV7-9; 7 bases are a match to TRBD1. This CDR3 contains 13 residues. Germline-derived CDR1 and CDR2 are SEHNR and FQNEAQ (reference sequence). J gave up 6 bases and V 5 bases, and 7 bases lay outside the gene matches. The CDR3 here is CASSPRGTVEQYF. DNA for the CDR3: TGTGCCAGCAGCCCTAGGGGGACAGTCGAGCAGTACTTC.

The V gene is TRBV7-3, the J gene TRBJ2-5; D unresolved. The germline CDR1 and CDR2 sequences are SGHTA and FQGTGA. This CDR3 contains 15 residues. Trimming removed 2 bases at V and 1 base at J, with 11 bases between. This chain's CDR3 is CASSLFAGFQETQYF. CDR3 in DNA: TGTGCCAGCAGCTTATTTGCCGGCTTCCAAGAGACCCAGTACTTC.

The chain uses TRBV7-9 and TRBJ2-5, with 12 nucleotides matching TRBD2. The DNA end favors TRBJ2-1, so the J call may be wrong. Germline CDR1 SEHNR, CDR2 FQNEAQ (reference sequence). CDR3 length equals 15 residues. The CDR3 DNA follows: TGTGCCAGCAGCCGGACTAGCGGGGTTAACAATGAGCAGTTCTTC. Residues: CASSRTSGVNNEQFF.

This clonotype is classed as large. The rearrangement uses TRBV6-1 and TRBJ2-7; no reliable D call. Germline lookup yields CDR1 MNHNS and CDR2 SASEGT. V lost 7 bases and J lost 0, with 16 bases in between. The CDR3 extends over 15 amino acids. The CDR3 DNA reads as TGTGCCAGCACCCCAACCGCCTCGAGCTCCTACGAGCAGTACTTC. Translated: CASTPTASSSYEQYF.

The chain combines TRBV6-1 with TRBJ2-4; 7 bases line up with TRBD2. TRBJ2-5 explains the end of the DNA better; the J call may be wrong. The germline gives CDR1 MNHNS, CDR2 SASEGT. This CDR3 has 13 residues. The chain's CDR3 is CASSYGGLETQYF. The DNA for the CDR3 is TGTGCCAGCAGTTACGGGGGGTTGGAGACCCAGTACTTC.

This clonotype was detected many times. This sequence joins TRBV7-6 and TRBJ2-5, with TRBD1 identical over 9 bases. The J call may be mistaken, given a closer DNA end match to TRBJ2-7. This CDR3 region has 16 residues. CDR1 is SGHVS and CDR2 is FNYEAQ in the germline V gene. The CDR3 DNA reads as TGTGCCAGCAGCCGGAACCCGGGACAGGGATACGACGAGCAGTACTTC. It yields the protein CASSRNPGQGYDEQYF.

This rearrangement joins TRBV15 to TRBJ2-7; no reliable D call. This CDR3 contains 15 residues. V was shortened by 1 base and J by 3 bases, with 13 bases between the two germline ends. The V gene's germline CDR1 is LNHNV and CDR2 YYDKDF (reference sequence). CDR3 DNA sequence: TGTGCCACCAGCAGAGGACCGCAGCTCGACTACGAGCAGTACTTC. It translates to CATSRGPQLDYEQYF.

In the case of this clonotype: A much larger clone lies one base from this, so it may be a read error. This rearrangement joins TRBV5-1 to TRBJ1-1; no clear D. V lost 3 bases and J lost 8, with 20 bases in between. The CDR3 is 15 residues long. The germline CDR1 and CDR2 sequences are SGHRS and YFSETQ. In DNA form, the CDR3 reads TGCGCCAGCAGCTCGTCCTTCATGGTGGTTTCCGAAGCTTTCTTT. It is translated as CASSSSFMVVSEAFF.

This chain connects TRBV28 to TRBJ2-1; D might be TRBD1 or TRBD2, each matching 6 bases. CDR3 length: 16 amino acids. Trimming took off 2 bases at V and 3 bases at J, with 14 bases between the two ends. The germline V gene encodes CDR1 MDHEN and CDR2 SYDVKM. CDR3 sequence: CASSLPGGTLYNEQFF. The DNA for the CDR3 is TGTGCCAGCAGTTTACCAGGCGGGACACTCTACAATGAGCAGTTCTTC.

V and J are TRBV7-6 and TRBJ1-2; D is perhaps TRBD1 (6 bases). Germline CDR1 and CDR2: SGHVS and FNYEAQ. Trimming removed 1 base from V and 8 bases from J, with 14 bases in between. This CDR3 region has 14 residues. The CDR3, as DNA: TGTGCCAGCAGCTTAGAGGGGGTGGGGGTCGGCTACACCTTC. It translates to CASSLEGVGVGYTF.

The sample holds a few counts of this clonotype. V is TRBV7-6 and J is TRBJ2-5; D is ambiguous. This CDR3 has 14 residues. Germline loops: CDR1 SGHVS, CDR2 FNYEAQ. V was cut by 1 base and J by 4 bases, with 10 bases left in between. CDR3 bases: TGTGCCAGCAGCTTAGGATCGGCCAGAGAGACCCAGTACTTC. This translates into CASSLGSARETQYF.

V gene TRBV7-8 combines with J gene TRBJ2-3; no firm D call. This CDR3 has 13 amino acids. The germline gives CDR1 SGHVS, CDR2 FQNEAQ. The V gene lost 11 bases and the J gene lost 4 bases, with 16 bases spanning the gap. The DNA for the CDR3 is TGTGCCTCATTGGGCGGTCGCGCAGATACGCAGTATTTT. Its translation: CASLGGRADTQYF.

In nucleotides, the CDR3 is TGTGCCAGCAGTTCAGCCAGCGGGAGTGGCTACGAGCAGTACTTC. Translating it yields CASSSASGSGYEQYF. The V gene is TRBV28, the J gene TRBJ2-5; 8 bases are a match to TRBD2. The assigned J gene may be wrong: the sequence end matches TRBJ2-7 better. This CDR3 comprises 15 residues. The germline gives CDR1 MDHEN, CDR2 SYDVKM.

This clonotype was counted once. The V and J genes are TRBV7-2 and TRBJ2-5; 8 nucleotides align to TRBD2. Germline V gene lookup returns CDR1 SGHTA and CDR2 FQGNSA. The V and J ends lost 5 bases and 11 bases, in that order; junction bases with no gene match: 25. The CDR3 is 18 residues long. CDR3 loop: CASSLLARVGRVADTQYF. The CDR3 DNA reads TGTGCCAGCAGCCTCCTAGCCCGGGTCGGGAGGGTTGCAGATACGCAGTACTTC.

V usage is TRBV12-3 or TRBV12-4 and J usage is TRBJ1-1, with 9 bases matching TRBD1. Unmatched junction bases numbered 2, after V lost 6 bases and J lost 3 bases. The CDR3 is 13 amino acids. CDR3: CASRDRGDTEAFF. The CDR3 region has the DNA TGTGCCAGCAGGGACAGGGGTGACACTGAAGCTTTCTTT.

The genes are TRBV10-3 and TRBJ1-5; 8 positions agree with TRBD1. With 3 bases clipped from V and 6 bases from J, the junction kept 10 bases outside the gene matches. The germline CDR1 and CDR2 sequences are ENHRY and SYGVKD. The CDR3 has 16 amino acids. The CDR3 bases are TGTGCCATCAGTGATCGTGGACAGGGCCGAGGTCAGCCCCAGCATTTT. This encodes CAISDRGQGRGQPQHF.